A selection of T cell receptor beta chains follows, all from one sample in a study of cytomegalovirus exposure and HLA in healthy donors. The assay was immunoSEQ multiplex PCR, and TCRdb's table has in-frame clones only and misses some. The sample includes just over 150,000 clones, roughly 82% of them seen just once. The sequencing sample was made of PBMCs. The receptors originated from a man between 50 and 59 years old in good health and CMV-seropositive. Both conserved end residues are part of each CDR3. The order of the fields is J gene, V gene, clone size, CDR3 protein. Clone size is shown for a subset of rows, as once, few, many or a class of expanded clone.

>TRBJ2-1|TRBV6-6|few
CASSYKQGNNEQFF
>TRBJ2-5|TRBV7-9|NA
CASSSPAGGQETQYF
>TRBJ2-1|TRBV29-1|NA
CSVRVSYNEQFF
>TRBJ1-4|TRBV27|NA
CASSSVNEKLFF
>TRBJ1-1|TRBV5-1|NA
CASSSRDSLEAFF
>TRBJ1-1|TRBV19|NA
CASSIGWTLNTEAFF
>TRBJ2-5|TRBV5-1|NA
CASSSGQLQETQYF
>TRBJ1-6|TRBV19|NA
CASSQRSARQGGSYNSPLHF
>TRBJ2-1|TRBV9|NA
CASSVMGAREQFF
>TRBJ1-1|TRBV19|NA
CASSPAGSDTEAFF
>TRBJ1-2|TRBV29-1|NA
CSVEAGAGVYGYTF
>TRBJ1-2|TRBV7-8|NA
CASSPPTTSNYGYTF
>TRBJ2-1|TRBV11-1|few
CASSLGAGTSGSDEQFF
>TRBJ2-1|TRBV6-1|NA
CASSERYNEQFF
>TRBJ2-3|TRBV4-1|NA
CASSQVEIAGTDTQYF
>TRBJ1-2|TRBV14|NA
CASSQTTGGVGYTF
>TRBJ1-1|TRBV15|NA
CATSSLDRANTEAFF
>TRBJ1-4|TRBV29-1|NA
CSVTGGASNEKLFF
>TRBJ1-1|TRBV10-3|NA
CAISGQGKNTEAFF
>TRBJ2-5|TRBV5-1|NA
CASSLNPPGQETQYF
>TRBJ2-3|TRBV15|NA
CATGTSSTDTQYF
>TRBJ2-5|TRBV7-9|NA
CASSVGAYQETQYF
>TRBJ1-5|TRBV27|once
CASSSRGGRGDQPQHF
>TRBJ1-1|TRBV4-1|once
CASSQRGNTEAFF
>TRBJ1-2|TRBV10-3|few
CAIEGTGASSGGYTF
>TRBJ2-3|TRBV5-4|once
CASSPRQGGTDTQYF
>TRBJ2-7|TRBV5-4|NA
CASSRLAGAYEQYF
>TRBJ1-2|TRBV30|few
CAWSVNPAGGNGYTF
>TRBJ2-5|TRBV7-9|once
CASSSGGPETQYF
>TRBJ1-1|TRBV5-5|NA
CASSLESWNTEAFF
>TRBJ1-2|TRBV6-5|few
CASSFSTAYGYTF
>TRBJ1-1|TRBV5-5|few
CASSLAATGNTEAFF
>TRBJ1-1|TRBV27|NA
CASSAGYGANTEAFF
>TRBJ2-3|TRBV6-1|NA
CASRGDSSTDTQYF
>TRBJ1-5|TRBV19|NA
CASSIGSQPQHF
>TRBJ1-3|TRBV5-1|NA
CASSSSGALSGNTIYF
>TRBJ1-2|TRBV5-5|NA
CASSFTGVGGYTF
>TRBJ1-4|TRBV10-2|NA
CASRGLSDEKLFF
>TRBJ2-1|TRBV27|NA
CASRPFAAGGRTEQFF
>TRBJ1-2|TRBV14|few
CASSRQGGYGYTF
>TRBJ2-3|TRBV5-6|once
CASSEAGGRTDTQYF
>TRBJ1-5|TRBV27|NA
CASRPGQGIQPQHF
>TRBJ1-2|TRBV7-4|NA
CASNCPIFNYGYTF